These T cell receptor beta chains were read from a single sample in a study of T cells in Graves' hyperthyroidism and ophthalmopathy. MiXCR, applied by TCRdb to the multiplex PCR reads, yields one record per CDR3 protein. The sample has about 380,000 distinct CDR3 sequences; roughly 18% are singletons. The specimen was blood. The source is a man between 18 and 29 years old with Graves' ophthalmopathy. The CDR3 runs from the conserved cysteine through the conserved F or W. A D gene is named only where the DNA matches it firmly. Some rows have no size entry. The others give once, few or many, or a class for an expanded clone.

size: many
J: TRBJ2-3
V: TRBV5-1
D: TRBD1
CDR3: CASSSGQGRVTDTQYF
DNA: TGCGCCAGCAGCAGTGGACAGGGAAGGGTCACAGATACGCAGTATTTT

size: many
J: TRBJ2-1
V: TRBV14
D: TRBD1
CDR3: CASSRQGVAHEQFF
DNA: TGTGCCAGCAGCCGACAGGGGGTCGCCCATGAGCAGTTCTTC

size: many
J: TRBJ1-1
V: TRBV3-1
D: NA
CDR3: CASSQAGDLVTFF
DNA: TGTGCCAGCAGCCAAGCGGGGGACCTGGTAACTTTCTTT

size: many
J: TRBJ2-5
V: TRBV6-5
D: NA
CDR3: CASSYSTEGQAETQYF
DNA: TGTGCCAGCAGTTACTCGACCGAGGGGCAGGCAGAGACCCAGTACTTC

size: NA
J: TRBJ1-1
V: TRBV27
D: TRBD1
CDR3: CASSFRGQGTEAFF
DNA: TGTGCCAGCAGTTTCAGGGGGCAGGGCACTGAAGCTTTCTTT

size: few
J: TRBJ2-2
V: TRBV19
D: TRBD2
CDR3: CASTLAGGYTGELFF
DNA: TGTGCCAGTACCCTAGCGGGGGGATACACCGGGGAGCTGTTTTTT

size: few
J: TRBJ2-2
V: TRBV6-5
D: NA
CDR3: CASSYGGRANTGELFF
DNA: TGTGCCAGCAGTTACGGGGGCAGGGCAAACACCGGGGAGCTGTTTTTT

size: many
J: TRBJ1-2
V: TRBV12-3/TRBV12-4
D: NA
CDR3: CASSLEPRVGYTF
DNA: TGTGCCAGCAGTTTAGAACCCAGGGTGGGCTACACCTTC

size: many
J: TRBJ2-2
V: TRBV2
D: NA
CDR3: CARRETSNTGELFF
DNA: TGTGCCCGCCGTGAGACATCGAACACCGGGGAGCTGTTTTTT

size: many
J: TRBJ2-7
V: TRBV12-3/TRBV12-4
D: NA
CDR3: CASSLRPYEQYF
DNA: TGTGCCAGCAGCCTCCGGCCCTACGAGCAGTACTTC

size: many
J: TRBJ2-1
V: TRBV7-9
D: NA
CDR3: CASSLTGGEQFF
DNA: TGTGCCAGCAGCCTTACTGGGGGGGAGCAGTTCTTC

size: NA
J: TRBJ1-5
V: TRBV6-1
D: TRBD1
CDR3: CASNMGRGLGGNQPQHF
DNA: TGTGCCAGCAACATGGGCAGGGGGCTAGGGGGCAATCAGCCCCAGCATTTT

size: many
J: TRBJ1-2
V: TRBV5-5
D: NA
CDR3: CASSRVGTPGYTF
DNA: TGTGCCAGCAGCCGCGTGGGGACCCCTGGCTACACCTTC

size: few
J: TRBJ2-1
V: TRBV5-1
D: NA
CDR3: CASSLVGDNNEQFF
DNA: TGCGCCAGCAGCTTGGTAGGCGATAACAATGAGCAGTTCTTC

size: many
J: TRBJ1-3
V: TRBV3-1
D: NA
CDR3: CASSQDSGSSGNTIYF
DNA: TGTGCCAGCAGCCAAGATTCAGGGAGCTCTGGAAACACCATATATTTT

size: NA
J: TRBJ1-2
V: TRBV15
D: NA
CDR3: CATSRDGNYGYTF
DNA: TGTGCCACCAGCAGAGACGGTAACTATGGCTACACCTTC

size: many
J: TRBJ1-6
V: TRBV6-5
D: NA
CDR3: CASSYSTGSSPLHF
DNA: TGTGCCAGCAGTTACTCGACGGGGAGTTCACCCCTCCACTTT

size: many
J: TRBJ2-7
V: TRBV20-1
D: TRBD1
CDR3: CSAWDRGAEQYF
DNA: TGCAGTGCTTGGGACAGGGGGGCCGAGCAGTACTTC

size: NA
J: TRBJ2-1
V: TRBV7-9
D: NA
CDR3: CAIWYEESEQFF
DNA: TGTGCCATCTGGTACGAGGAGAGTGAGCAGTTCTTC

size: NA
J: TRBJ1-4
V: TRBV3-1
D: TRBD1
CDR3: CASSQGTGGLKNEKLFF
DNA: TGTGCCAGCAGCCAGGGGACAGGGGGGCTGAAAAATGAAAAACTGTTTTTT

size: few
J: TRBJ2-5
V: TRBV4-1
D: NA
CDR3: CASSTRGSEGTQYF
DNA: TGCGCCAGCAGCACCCGGGGTAGCGAGGGGACCCAGTACTTC

size: NA
J: TRBJ2-3
V: TRBV4-1
D: NA
CDR3: CASSRTPTPNTDTQYF
DNA: TGCGCCAGCAGTCGGACCCCTACCCCCAACACAGATACGCAGTATTTT

size: few
J: TRBJ1-5
V: TRBV28
D: NA
CDR3: CASSPYNNQPQHF
DNA: TGTGCCAGCAGTCCCTATAACAATCAGCCCCAGCATTTT

size: few
J: TRBJ1-2
V: TRBV14
D: NA
CDR3: CASSQDLTGLYGYTF
DNA: TGTGCCAGCAGCCAAGATTTGACAGGACTCTATGGCTACACCTTC

size: NA
J: TRBJ1-6
V: TRBV18
D: TRBD1
CDR3: CASSPGQGITPLHF
DNA: TGTGCCAGCTCACCGGGACAGGGGATAACGCCCCTCCACTTT

size: many
J: TRBJ1-2
V: TRBV2
D: TRBD1
CDR3: CASSVDRGSGGYGYTF
DNA: TGTGCCAGCAGTGTGGACAGGGGGTCGGGCGGCTATGGCTACACCTTC

size: many
J: TRBJ2-5
V: TRBV6-1
D: NA
CDR3: CASSASAVQETQYF
DNA: TGTGCCAGCAGTGCATCAGCGGTACAAGAGACCCAGTACTTC

size: NA
J: TRBJ1-1
V: TRBV6-2/TRBV6-3
D: TRBD1
CDR3: CASRGDGQGRAFF
DNA: TGTGCCAGCAGAGGGGATGGACAGGGGAGAGCTTTCTTT